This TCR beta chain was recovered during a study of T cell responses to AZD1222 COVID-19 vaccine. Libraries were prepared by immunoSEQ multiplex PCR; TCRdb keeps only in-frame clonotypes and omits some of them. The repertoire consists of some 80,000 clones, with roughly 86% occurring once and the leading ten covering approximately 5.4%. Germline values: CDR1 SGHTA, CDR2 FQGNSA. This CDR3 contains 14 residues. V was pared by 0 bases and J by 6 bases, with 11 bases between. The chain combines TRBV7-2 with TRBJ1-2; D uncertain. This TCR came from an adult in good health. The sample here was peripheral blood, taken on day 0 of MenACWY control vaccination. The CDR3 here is CASSLALGGNGYTF. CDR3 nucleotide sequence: TGTGCCAGCAGCTTAGCACTCGGAGGTAATGGCTACACCTTC.